The 7 T cell receptor beta chains below come from one sample, sequenced in a study of T cell responses to AZD1222 COVID-19 vaccine. Only in-frame clones appear in the TCRdb table, and some are missing; sequencing was by immunoSEQ multiplex PCR. The table includes 140,000 or so clones, about 92% detected once. Source: peripheral blood, taken on day 0 of AZD1222 vaccination. The receptor set was obtained from an adult in good health.

The rearrangement uses TRBV30 and TRBJ1-2; no clear D. V lost 3 bases and J lost 6, with 11 bases in between. Germline V gene lookup returns CDR1 GTSNPN and CDR2 SVGIG (reference sequence). CDR3 length equals 12 residues. In DNA, the CDR3 is TGTGCCTGGAGCGACCAAGGGAATGGCTACACCTTC. Residues: CAWSDQGNGYTF.

The V call is TRBV5-4, the J call TRBJ2-7; no firm D call. Germline lookup yields CDR1 SGHNT and CDR2 YYREEE (reference sequence). This CDR3 has 14 amino acids. The ends were cut back, 4 bases at V and 6 bases at J, with 17 bases in the middle. The chain's CDR3 is CASSDDTGLGEQYF. The CDR3 coding sequence is TGTGCCAGCAGCGACGACACCGGCCTCGGCGAGCAGTACTTC.

The rearrangement links TRBV5-5 to TRBJ1-6; 7 bases align to TRBD1. After removal of 1 base from V and 10 bases from J, the junction contained 5 bases not matched to a gene. The CDR3 is 14 amino acids. The germline V gene encodes CDR1 SGHKS and CDR2 YYEKEE (reference sequence). This CDR3 reads CASSLSQGNSPLHF. The CDR3 bases are TGTGCCAGCAGCTTGTCACAGGGGAACTCACCCCTCCACTTT.

The chain has TRBV5-4 and TRBJ2-2; D unclear. Trimming left V 0 bases short and J 6 bases short, with 12 bases between. Per germline, CDR1 SGHNT and CDR2 YYREEE (reference sequence). The CDR3 is made up of 15 amino acids. The CDR3 sequence is CASSLALGQAGELFF. CDR3 nucleotides: TGTGCCAGCAGCTTGGCTTTAGGGCAAGCCGGGGAGCTGTTTTTT.

The rearrangement links TRBV18 to TRBJ1-5; 7 bases are shared with TRBD1. V shed 2 bases, J shed 6 bases, and the junction held 7 bases outside the gene matches. The germline V gene has CDR1 KGHSH and CDR2 LQKENI. The CDR3 length is 15 residues. The CDR3 protein is CASSPIGGGGQPQHF. CDR3 bases: TGTGCCAGCTCACCAATAGGGGGCGGGGGTCAGCCCCAGCATTTT.

V is TRBV7-8 and J is TRBJ1-2, with TRBD1 as a possible D gene (5 bases). The CDR3 loop spans 15 amino acids. V gave up 0 bases and J gave up 4 bases, with 12 bases separating them. Germline CDR1 SGHVS, CDR2 FQNEAQ. The CDR3 nucleotides are TGTGCCAGCAGCTTAGCGAGGGACCGCCCCTATGGCTACACCTTC. Amino acids: CASSLARDRPYGYTF.

The chain is built from TRBV24-1 and TRBJ1-5; TRBD1 aligns across 7 bases. The CDR3 runs 15 residues. CDR1 is KGHDR and CDR2 is SFDVKD in the germline V gene. After removal of 3 bases from V and 4 bases from J, the junction contained 5 bases not matched to a gene. This chain's CDR3 is CATSDPGQENQPQHF. For the CDR3, the DNA is TGTGCCACCAGTGATCCCGGACAGGAGAATCAGCCCCAGCATTTT.